This TCR beta chain was found in a study of blood T cell repertoires in COVID-19. Study summary: Acute and convalescent COVID-19 samples came from the United States, Italy and Spain. The cDNA or gDNA used as material had been derived from T cells, B-cell-depleted T cells, or PBMCs.

A single count supports this clone. The junction differs from germline at one of its ends, possibly a read error. In the original workflow: Amplification of reference gene primers was used by the study to estimate nucleated cell counts. The method was immunoSEQ multiplex PCR; TCRdb's version includes in-frame clones alone and lacks a portion of them. V, J and clone size were drawn from that table, and D and trimming were deduced from the DNA. This table holds approximately 350,000 clones, 83% found once. Per the germline V gene, CDR1 is SGHDN and CDR2 is FVKESK. CDR3 length: 12 residues. The V and J genes are TRBV14 and TRBJ2-1; TRBD2 matches 9 bases. The sample consisted of peripheral blood. This receptor was obtained from a man under 40 with active or convalescent COVID-19. In nucleotides, the CDR3 is TGTGCCAGCAGCCAAGAGGCGGGAGGGCCCATCTTC. This gives the protein CASSQEAGGPIF.